This T cell receptor (beta chain) came from a study of T cells in localized non-small cell lung cancer. Only in-frame clones appear in the TCRdb table, and some are missing; sequencing was by immunoSEQ multiplex PCR. In the table there are roughly 24,000 clones, about 84% of which are singletons. Trimming pared 4 bases from V and 4 bases from J, leaving 12 bases between. Germline CDR1 LNHDA, CDR2 SQIVND (reference sequence). CDR3 length: 14 amino acids. This rearrangement joins TRBV19 to TRBJ2-3; D is unresolved. This clonotype was obtained from a man aged 40-75 years with stage III squamous cell lung carcinoma. Sequenced material: peripheral blood, taken before any cancer treatment. This CDR3 is CASSNGQVADTQYF. CDR3 DNA: TGTGCCAGTAGTAACGGGCAGGTGGCAGATACGCAGTATTTT. The full variable domain, completed using reference TRBV19 and TRBJ2-3, is DGGITQSPKYLFRKEGQNVTLSCEQNLNHDAMYWYRQDPGQGLRLIYYSQIVNDFQKGDIAEGYSVSREKKESFPLTVTSAQKNPTAFYLCASSNGQVADTQYFGPGTRLTVL.